This section outlines one TCR beta chain sequence together with its context. Its cognate antigen is unknown. With 5 bases removed from V and 1 base from J, the gap between germline ends came to 12 bases. The germline V gene encodes CDR1 SGHRS and CDR2 YFSETQ. CDR3 length: 14 amino acids. This sample is drawn from a study of T cell responses to AZD1222 COVID-19 vaccine. Study findings and constraints: Every sample of the repertoires postdated the peak T cell response. Donors were mostly white British, more females; clonal diversity possibly underestimated. Distributed over spike, vaccine-associated CD4 TCRs predominated at 160-218 and 743-854. Reportedly, nearly half the spike-specific TCRs target unmutated variant regions.

Profiling relied on immunoSEQ multiplex PCR, and the TCRdb table lists in-frame clones only, not all of them. The sample includes about 120,000 clones, around 86% of them seen just once. The receptor's source is an adult who received the AZD1222 COVID-19 vaccine. The source was peripheral blood, collected 28 days after the second AZD1222 dose. This chain links TRBV5-1 with TRBJ1-1; perhaps TRBD1 as D (6 bases). The DNA of the CDR3 is TGCGCCAGCAGGGACAGCCTCCCGAACACTGAAGCTTTCTTT. This sequence encodes CASRDSLPNTEAFF. The full variable domain, with the rest looked up from reference TRBV5-1 and TRBJ1-1, is KAGVTQTPRYLIKTRGQQVTLSCSPISGHRSVSWYQQTPGQGLQFLFEYFSETQRNKGNFPGRFSGRQFSNSRSEMNVSTLELGDSALYLCASRDSLPNTEAFFGQGTRLTVV.